The rows below give T cell receptor beta chains drawn from one sample of a study of blood T cell repertoires in COVID-19. Profiled with immunoSEQ multiplex PCR; TCRdb holds only in-frame clones, not every one. The data show about 46,000 clones, 75% to 90% seen once. Sequencing was done on a sample of peripheral blood. The receptors were gathered from a human donor in a cohort sampled during active COVID-19. The donor label of this sample is uncertain. CDR3s include the opening cysteine and the closing phenylalanine or tryptophan. D genes are given only for firm matches. Not all rows give a size; the values are once, few, many and, for expanded clones, a class.

abundance: .
j_gene: TRBJ1-4
v_gene: TRBV15
d_gene: TRBD1
CDR3nt: TGTGCCACCAGCAGGCAGACAGGGGTGTATGAAAAACTGTTTTTT
CDR3aa: CATSRQTGVYEKLFF

abundance: .
j_gene: TRBJ2-1
v_gene: TRBV7-2
d_gene: .
CDR3nt: TGTGCCAGCAGCTTAGACAGGAGCTCCTACAATGAGCAGTTCTTC
CDR3aa: CASSLDRSSYNEQFF

abundance: .
j_gene: TRBJ1-2
v_gene: TRBV6-5
d_gene: .
CDR3nt: TGTGCCAGCAGCAACCTGCAGGGGAAGGGTGGCTACACCTTC
CDR3aa: CASSNLQGKGGYTF

abundance: .
j_gene: TRBJ2-1
v_gene: TRBV5-1
d_gene: .
CDR3nt: TGCGCCAGCACCGGTCTAGCCTTGAGCTCCTACAATGAGCAGTTCTTC
CDR3aa: CASTGLALSSYNEQFF

abundance: few
j_gene: TRBJ1-3
v_gene: TRBV7-8
d_gene: .
CDR3nt: TGTGCCAGCAGCTTCCGGGACTCTGGAAACACCATATATTTT
CDR3aa: CASSFRDSGNTIYF

abundance: once
j_gene: TRBJ2-5
v_gene: TRBV10-2
d_gene: TRBD1
CDR3nt: TGCGCCAGCAGTGATTACAGGGGAACGCTGGGTGAGACCCAGTACTTC
CDR3aa: CASSDYRGTLGETQYF

abundance: .
j_gene: TRBJ2-1
v_gene: TRBV27
d_gene: .
CDR3nt: TGTGCCAGCAGTTTAGCGGGTCTTACCTACAATGAGCAGTTCTTC
CDR3aa: CASSLAGLTYNEQFF

abundance: .
j_gene: TRBJ1-5
v_gene: TRBV7-2
d_gene: .
CDR3nt: TGTGCCAGCAGCTTAGAGAGACATCCCCAGCATTTT
CDR3aa: CASSLERHPQHF

abundance: .
j_gene: TRBJ2-7
v_gene: TRBV6-5
d_gene: TRBD1
CDR3nt: TGTGCCACCAGGACAGGGGGCTATTACGAGCAGTACTTC
CDR3aa: CATRTGGYYEQYF

abundance: once
j_gene: TRBJ2-2
v_gene: TRBV2
d_gene: TRBD2
CDR3nt: TGTGCCAGCAGTGAAGGGACTAGCGGGGCTAAGCTGTTTTTT
CDR3aa: CASSEGTSGAKLFF

abundance: .
j_gene: TRBJ1-4
v_gene: TRBV2
d_gene: .
CDR3nt: TGTGCCAGCAGATCAGATGCAACTAATGAAAAACTGTTTTTT
CDR3aa: CASRSDATNEKLFF

abundance: .
j_gene: TRBJ1-2
v_gene: TRBV5-1
d_gene: .
CDR3nt: TGCGCCAGCAGCTTGGGGGCTGGGCCGCGAGACTATGGCTACACCTTC
CDR3aa: CASSLGAGPRDYGYTF

abundance: .
j_gene: TRBJ2-3
v_gene: TRBV19
d_gene: .
CDR3nt: TGTGCCAGTAGCTTCTTTAGCACAGATACGCAGTATTTT
CDR3aa: CASSFFSTDTQYF

abundance: .
j_gene: TRBJ1-4
v_gene: TRBV3-1/TRBV3-2
d_gene: .
CDR3nt: TGTGCCAGCACCCCGGGGGGGAATGAAAAACTGTTTTTT
CDR3aa: CASTPGGNEKLFF

abundance: .
j_gene: TRBJ2-7
v_gene: TRBV7-9
d_gene: .
CDR3nt: TGTGCCAGCAGCTTAGGACAATACGAGCAGTACTTC
CDR3aa: CASSLGQYEQYF

abundance: .
j_gene: TRBJ1-1
v_gene: TRBV5-6
d_gene: .
CDR3nt: TGTGCCAGCAGCTTTACAGGAAACACTGAAGCTTTCTTT
CDR3aa: CASSFTGNTEAFF

abundance: .
j_gene: TRBJ1-1
v_gene: TRBV29-1
d_gene: TRBD1
CDR3nt: TGCAGCGTCGTACGACAGGGACGGGCCACTGAAGCTTTCTTT
CDR3aa: CSVVRQGRATEAFF

abundance: .
j_gene: TRBJ1-1
v_gene: TRBV14
d_gene: .
CDR3nt: TGTGCCAGCAGCCAAGATCAATTTGTTGCTGAAGCTTTCTTT
CDR3aa: CASSQDQFVAEAFF

abundance: few
j_gene: TRBJ2-7
v_gene: TRBV5-6
d_gene: TRBD2
CDR3nt: TGTGCCAGCAGCGCATCCGGGACTACCGGGACCTACGAGCAGTACTTC
CDR3aa: CASSASGTTGTYEQYF

abundance: .
j_gene: TRBJ2-7
v_gene: TRBV6-5
d_gene: TRBD1
CDR3nt: TGTGCCACCCTACCGAAGACAGGGGGCTCCTACGAGCAGTACTTC
CDR3aa: CATLPKTGGSYEQYF

abundance: .
j_gene: TRBJ1-3
v_gene: TRBV2
d_gene: .
CDR3nt: TGTGCCAGCAGTGCATCAGGGACTGGAAACACCATATATTTT
CDR3aa: CASSASGTGNTIYF

abundance: .
j_gene: TRBJ2-6
v_gene: TRBV2
d_gene: .
CDR3nt: TGTGCCAGCAGTGATGGGCCGGGGGGCGACTCTGGGGCCAACGTCCTGACTTTC
CDR3aa: CASSDGPGGDSGANVLTF

abundance: .
j_gene: TRBJ2-3
v_gene: TRBV5-1
d_gene: .
CDR3nt: TGCGCCAGCAGCACCCAAGGACTGTCGGATACGCAGTATTTT
CDR3aa: CASSTQGLSDTQYF

abundance: .
j_gene: TRBJ2-3
v_gene: TRBV5-4
d_gene: .
CDR3nt: TGTGCCAGCAGCTTGGGACAGACCCTCACAGATACGCAGTATTTT
CDR3aa: CASSLGQTLTDTQYF

abundance: .
j_gene: TRBJ2-7
v_gene: TRBV20-1
d_gene: .
CDR3nt: TGCAGTGCTGCCCTCTCCCGACAGATTTTCTTC
CDR3aa: CSAALSRQIFF

abundance: .
j_gene: TRBJ1-2
v_gene: TRBV12-3/TRBV12-4
d_gene: .
CDR3nt: TGTGCCAGCAGATGGCATCCTAACTATGGCTACACCTTC
CDR3aa: CASRWHPNYGYTF

abundance: few
j_gene: TRBJ2-3
v_gene: TRBV3-1/TRBV3-2
d_gene: TRBD2
CDR3nt: TGTGCCAGCAGCCAAGATCAGAGGGGAGCGGGGGCCACCACAGATACGCAGTATTTT
CDR3aa: CASSQDQRGAGATTDTQYF

abundance: .
j_gene: TRBJ1-2
v_gene: TRBV5-1
d_gene: .
CDR3nt: TGCGCCAGCAGCGGAACAGCTAACTATGGCTACACCTTC
CDR3aa: CASSGTANYGYTF